This TCR beta chain was sequenced in a study of T cell changes during pregnancy in multiple sclerosis. The CDR3 runs to 13 residues. The ends were cut back, 1 base at V and 6 bases at J, with 10 bases in the middle. Per the germline V gene, CDR1 is LGHNT and CDR2 is FRNRAP. Assay: immunoSEQ multiplex PCR; the TCRdb copy retains only in-frame clones and omits some. The sample has about 32,000 clones; approximately 94% are singletons. In its sample, this clone was seen once. J is TRBJ2-7 and V is TRBV12-5; D not certain. The source is a female donor with multiple sclerosis, enrolled in a pregnancy study. The sequencing here drew on CD4+ T cells from peripheral blood mononuclear cells, taken in the second trimester of pregnancy. The CDR3 loop reads CASGLGRMFEQYF. CDR3 bases: TGTGCTAGTGGTTTGGGGCGGATGTTCGAGCAGTACTTC.